Listed here is a single T cell receptor (beta chain). TCRdb's table, derived via immunoSEQ multiplex PCR, lists solely in-frame clones and lacks some. The sample has more than 2 million clones; approximately 94% are singletons. V shed 4 bases, J shed 1 base, and the junction held 8 bases outside the gene matches. This CDR3 has 16 amino acids. Germline CDR1 reads LNHDA; CDR2 reads SQIVND (reference sequence). The data were obtained in a study of shared clonotypes between healthy human individuals. Study details: Donors, aged 18 to 49, were a couple of women and a few men. The plates for each donor numbered three CD4 naive, three CD4 memory, two CD8 naive and one CD8 memory.

Naive-designated CD8 cells lacked CD45RO, were positively enriched for CCR7, and omitted terminally differentiated effector memory CD45RA+ cells. The source material was naive CD8+ T cells sorted from blood. This TCR was sampled from a man between 18 and 35 years old in good health. The rearrangement links TRBV19 to TRBJ1-1, with 8 positions matching TRBD1. CDR3 nucleotide sequence: TGTGCCAGTAGTAGCCGACAGGGGAGCTCGAACACTGAAGCTTTCTTT. Protein product: CASSSRQGSSNTEAFF.